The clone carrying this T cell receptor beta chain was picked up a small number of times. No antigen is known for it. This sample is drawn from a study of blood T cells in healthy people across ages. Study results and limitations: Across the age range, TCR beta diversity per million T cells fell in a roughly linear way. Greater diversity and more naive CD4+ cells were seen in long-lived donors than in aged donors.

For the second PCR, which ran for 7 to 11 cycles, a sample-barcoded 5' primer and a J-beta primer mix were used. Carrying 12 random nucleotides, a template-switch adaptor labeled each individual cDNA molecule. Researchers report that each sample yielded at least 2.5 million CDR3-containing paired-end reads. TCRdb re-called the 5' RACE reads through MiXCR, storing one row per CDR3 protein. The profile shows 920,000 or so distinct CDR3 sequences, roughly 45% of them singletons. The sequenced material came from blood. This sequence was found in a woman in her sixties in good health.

In nucleotides, the CDR3 is TGTGCCAGCAGCGTGGACAGCGCCCATGGCTACACCTTC. This encodes CASSVDSAHGYTF. This chain joins TRBV9 and TRBJ1-2; TRBD1 is a possible D gene (6 bases). Germline-derived CDR1 and CDR2 are SGDLS and YYNGEE. The length of the CDR3 is 13 residues. The V end was cut by 2 bases, the J end by 6 bases, with 11 bases between.